The following is a T cell receptor delta chain sequence with its context. Judged by its sample share, this clone qualifies as medium-sized (0.01 to 0.1%). Its cognate antigen has yet to be identified. Per-base qualities were not stored, and no clone one base away is much larger. Library generation was performed with RT-PCR. The instrument given in TCRdb is Illumina MiSeq. Clones were re-identified by TCRdb from the public reads with CATT, and rows with the same DNA were merged. This sample comprises around 600 delta-chain clones, approximately 14% of them detected only once. The leading ten clones occupy roughly 23% of the sample. The data are from a study of gammadelta T cells in human blood (dated by TCRdb to about 2020). General conclusions and limits of the study: The study reported that microbial exposure appeared to drive polyclonal expansion of innate gamma-delta T cells immediately after birth.

Reading from cysteine to phenylalanine, the CDR3 counts 16 amino acids. This entry keeps only the CDR3 DNA: 48 bases, framed from base 1. The trim is 1 base for V and 4 bases for J, with a gap of 16 bases between the germline ends. CDR1 and CDR2 are drawn from the germline V gene: TSWWSYY, QGS. The sequence was obtained from a human donor. This chain is built from TRDV1 and TRDJ1; matching of 5 bases hints at TRDD3 as the D gene. Sequencing was performed on non-Vgamma9Vdelta2 gamma-delta T cells from adult blood. The CDR3 in this case is CALGEPETSTGDKLIF. The sequence in DNA is TGTGCTCTTGGGGAACCTGAAACTTCAACTGGCGATAAACTCATCTTT.